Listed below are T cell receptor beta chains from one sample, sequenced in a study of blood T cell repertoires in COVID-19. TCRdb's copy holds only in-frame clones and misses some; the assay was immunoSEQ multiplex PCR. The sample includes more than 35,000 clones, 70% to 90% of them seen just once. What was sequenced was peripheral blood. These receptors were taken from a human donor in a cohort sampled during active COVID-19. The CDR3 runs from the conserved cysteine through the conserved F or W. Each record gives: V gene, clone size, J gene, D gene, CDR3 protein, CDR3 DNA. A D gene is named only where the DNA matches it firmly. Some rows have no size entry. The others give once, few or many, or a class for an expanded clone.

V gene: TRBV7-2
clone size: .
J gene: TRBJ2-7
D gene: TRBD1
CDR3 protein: CASSIRSNRGLNEQYF
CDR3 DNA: TGTGCCAGCAGCATACGCTCTAACAGGGGGCTTAATGAGCAGTACTTC

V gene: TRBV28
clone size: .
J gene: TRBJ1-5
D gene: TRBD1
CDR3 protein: CASSITGGRNQPQHF
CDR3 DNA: TGTGCCAGCAGTATTACAGGGGGCCGGAATCAGCCCCAGCATTTT

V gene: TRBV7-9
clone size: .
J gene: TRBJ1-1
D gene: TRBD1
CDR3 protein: CASSLGPGQGSSYTEAFF
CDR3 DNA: TGTGCCAGCAGCTTAGGTCCAGGACAGGGCTCTTCCTACACTGAAGCTTTCTTT

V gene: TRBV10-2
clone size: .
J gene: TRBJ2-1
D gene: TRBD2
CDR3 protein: CASNGLAGDAYNEQFF
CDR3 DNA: TGCGCCAGCAACGGACTAGCGGGAGACGCCTACAATGAGCAGTTCTTC

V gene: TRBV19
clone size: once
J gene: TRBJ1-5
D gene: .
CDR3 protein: CASRLKGLGSNQPQHF
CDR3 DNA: TGTGCCAGCAGACTAAAGGGCTTGGGGAGCAATCAGCCCCAGCATTTT

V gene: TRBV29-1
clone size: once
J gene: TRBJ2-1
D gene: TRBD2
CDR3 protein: CSVTSGYYNEQFF
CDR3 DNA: TGCAGCGTGACTAGCGGGTATTACAATGAGCAGTTCTTC

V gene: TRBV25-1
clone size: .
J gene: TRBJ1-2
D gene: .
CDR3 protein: CASSVGGVPYGYTF
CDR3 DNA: TGTGCCAGCAGCGTGGGGGGGGTCCCTTATGGCTACACCTTC

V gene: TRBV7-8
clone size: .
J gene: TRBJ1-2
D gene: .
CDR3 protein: CASSLAQNYGYTF
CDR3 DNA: TGTGCCAGCAGCTTAGCCCAGAACTATGGCTACACCTTC

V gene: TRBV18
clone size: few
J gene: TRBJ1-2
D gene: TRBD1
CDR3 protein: CASSPQTGTDYGYTF
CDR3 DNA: TGTGCCAGCTCACCTCAGACAGGGACCGACTATGGCTACACCTTC

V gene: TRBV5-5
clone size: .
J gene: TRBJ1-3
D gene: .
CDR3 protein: CASSLGDNHSGNTIYF
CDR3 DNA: TGTGCCAGCAGCTTGGGGGACAACCACTCTGGAAACACCATATATTTT

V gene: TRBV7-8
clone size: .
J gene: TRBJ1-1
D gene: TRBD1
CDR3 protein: CASSLPGTGHTEAFF
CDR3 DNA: TGTGCCAGCAGCTTACCGGGGACAGGGCACACTGAAGCTTTCTTT